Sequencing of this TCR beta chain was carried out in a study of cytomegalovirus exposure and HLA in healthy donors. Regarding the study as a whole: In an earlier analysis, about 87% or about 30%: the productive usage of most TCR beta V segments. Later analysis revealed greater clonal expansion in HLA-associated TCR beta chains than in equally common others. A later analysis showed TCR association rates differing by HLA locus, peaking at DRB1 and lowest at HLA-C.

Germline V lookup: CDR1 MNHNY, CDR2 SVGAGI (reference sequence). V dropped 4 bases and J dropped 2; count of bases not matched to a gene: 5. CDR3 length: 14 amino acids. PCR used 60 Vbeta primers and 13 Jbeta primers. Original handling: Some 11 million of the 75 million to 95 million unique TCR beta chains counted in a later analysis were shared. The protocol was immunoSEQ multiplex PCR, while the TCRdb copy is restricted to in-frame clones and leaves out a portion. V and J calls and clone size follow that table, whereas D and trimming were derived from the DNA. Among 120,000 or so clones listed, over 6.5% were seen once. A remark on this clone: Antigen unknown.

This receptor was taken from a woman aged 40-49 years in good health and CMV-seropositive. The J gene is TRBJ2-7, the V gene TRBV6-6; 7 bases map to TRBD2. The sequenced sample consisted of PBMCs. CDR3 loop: CASSSNRGAYEQYF. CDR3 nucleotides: TGTGCCAGCAGTTCAAATCGGGGGGCCTACGAGCAGTACTTC.